The 5 T cell receptor beta chains below were found in one sample sequenced in a study of cytomegalovirus exposure and HLA in healthy donors (dated by TCRdb to the late 2010s). Libraries were constructed by the immunoSEQ multiplex PCR assay. For the multiplex PCR, a mixture combining 60 forward primers for TCR Vbeta segments and 13 reverse primers for TCR Jbeta segments was used. TCRdb mirrors the immuneACCESS table, restricted to in-frame sequences. Some clones are absent from its copies; in checked studies, under half trace to an unresolved V gene, and the reason for the others is unknown. This sample's table contains about 130,000 clones. 2% of the sample belongs to the ten largest clones. Specimen: PBMCs. The receptor set was obtained from a woman in her sixties in good health and CMV-seronegative.

Here the CDR3 DNA reads TGTGCTAGTGGTTTGAGGGACAGCGGGGGTGATCAGCCCCAGCATTTT. Protein: CASGLRDSGGDQPQHF. The chain couples TRBV12-5 to TRBJ1-5, with TRBD1 matching over 7 bases. The length of the CDR3 is 16 residues. Germline loops: CDR1 LGHNT, CDR2 FRNRAP. The ends lost 2 bases at V and 5 bases at J; junction bases unmatched: 9.

The rearrangement joins TRBV5-1 to TRBJ2-5; 13 nucleotides align to TRBD2. Unmatched junction bases numbered 10, after V lost 4 bases and J lost 1 base. This CDR3 is built from 18 residues. The germline CDR1 and CDR2 sequences are SGHRS and YFSETQ. The CDR3 sequence is CASSRGLAGAATQETQYF. In nucleotides, the CDR3 is TGCGCCAGCAGCAGAGGACTAGCGGGAGCAGCGACCCAAGAGACCCAGTACTTC.

J is TRBJ2-1 and V is TRBV4-1, with 11 bases matching TRBD2. Germline assignment: CDR1 MGHRA and CDR2 YSYEKL. Trimming cost V 4 bases and J 7 bases; bases outside gene matches: 9. This CDR3 has 16 residues. CDR3 DNA: TGCGCCAGCAGCCGCATGGGACTAGCGGTCTCAAATGAGCAGTTCTTC. This sequence encodes CASSRMGLAVSNEQFF.

The V gene is TRBV5-1, the J gene TRBJ2-4, with 8 bases fitting TRBD1. The CDR3 length is 14 residues. Germline V gives CDR1 SGHRS, CDR2 YFSETQ. The V and J ends lost 4 bases and 7 bases, in that order; junction bases with no gene match: 7. CDR3 region: CASSRTGRLNIQYF. The CDR3 coding sequence is TGCGCCAGCAGCCGGACAGGGCGGCTGAACATTCAGTACTTC.

V and J are TRBV5-1 and TRBJ1-2; 7 bases are shared with TRBD1. Germline assignment: CDR1 SGHRS and CDR2 YFSETQ. V lost 4 bases, J lost 4 bases, and 7 bases stayed unmatched. The CDR3 spans 14 residues. For the CDR3, the DNA is TGCGCCAGCAGCCCCGAGTGGGACAGCTATGGCTACACCTTC. Its translation: CASSPEWDSYGYTF. Full variable domain (outside the CDR3, taken from reference TRBV5-1 and TRBJ1-2): KAGVTQTPRYLIKTRGQQVTLSCSPISGHRSVSWYQQTPGQGLQFLFEYFSETQRNKGNFPGRFSGRQFSNSRSEMNVSTLELGDSALYLCASSPEWDSYGYTFGSGTRLTVV.